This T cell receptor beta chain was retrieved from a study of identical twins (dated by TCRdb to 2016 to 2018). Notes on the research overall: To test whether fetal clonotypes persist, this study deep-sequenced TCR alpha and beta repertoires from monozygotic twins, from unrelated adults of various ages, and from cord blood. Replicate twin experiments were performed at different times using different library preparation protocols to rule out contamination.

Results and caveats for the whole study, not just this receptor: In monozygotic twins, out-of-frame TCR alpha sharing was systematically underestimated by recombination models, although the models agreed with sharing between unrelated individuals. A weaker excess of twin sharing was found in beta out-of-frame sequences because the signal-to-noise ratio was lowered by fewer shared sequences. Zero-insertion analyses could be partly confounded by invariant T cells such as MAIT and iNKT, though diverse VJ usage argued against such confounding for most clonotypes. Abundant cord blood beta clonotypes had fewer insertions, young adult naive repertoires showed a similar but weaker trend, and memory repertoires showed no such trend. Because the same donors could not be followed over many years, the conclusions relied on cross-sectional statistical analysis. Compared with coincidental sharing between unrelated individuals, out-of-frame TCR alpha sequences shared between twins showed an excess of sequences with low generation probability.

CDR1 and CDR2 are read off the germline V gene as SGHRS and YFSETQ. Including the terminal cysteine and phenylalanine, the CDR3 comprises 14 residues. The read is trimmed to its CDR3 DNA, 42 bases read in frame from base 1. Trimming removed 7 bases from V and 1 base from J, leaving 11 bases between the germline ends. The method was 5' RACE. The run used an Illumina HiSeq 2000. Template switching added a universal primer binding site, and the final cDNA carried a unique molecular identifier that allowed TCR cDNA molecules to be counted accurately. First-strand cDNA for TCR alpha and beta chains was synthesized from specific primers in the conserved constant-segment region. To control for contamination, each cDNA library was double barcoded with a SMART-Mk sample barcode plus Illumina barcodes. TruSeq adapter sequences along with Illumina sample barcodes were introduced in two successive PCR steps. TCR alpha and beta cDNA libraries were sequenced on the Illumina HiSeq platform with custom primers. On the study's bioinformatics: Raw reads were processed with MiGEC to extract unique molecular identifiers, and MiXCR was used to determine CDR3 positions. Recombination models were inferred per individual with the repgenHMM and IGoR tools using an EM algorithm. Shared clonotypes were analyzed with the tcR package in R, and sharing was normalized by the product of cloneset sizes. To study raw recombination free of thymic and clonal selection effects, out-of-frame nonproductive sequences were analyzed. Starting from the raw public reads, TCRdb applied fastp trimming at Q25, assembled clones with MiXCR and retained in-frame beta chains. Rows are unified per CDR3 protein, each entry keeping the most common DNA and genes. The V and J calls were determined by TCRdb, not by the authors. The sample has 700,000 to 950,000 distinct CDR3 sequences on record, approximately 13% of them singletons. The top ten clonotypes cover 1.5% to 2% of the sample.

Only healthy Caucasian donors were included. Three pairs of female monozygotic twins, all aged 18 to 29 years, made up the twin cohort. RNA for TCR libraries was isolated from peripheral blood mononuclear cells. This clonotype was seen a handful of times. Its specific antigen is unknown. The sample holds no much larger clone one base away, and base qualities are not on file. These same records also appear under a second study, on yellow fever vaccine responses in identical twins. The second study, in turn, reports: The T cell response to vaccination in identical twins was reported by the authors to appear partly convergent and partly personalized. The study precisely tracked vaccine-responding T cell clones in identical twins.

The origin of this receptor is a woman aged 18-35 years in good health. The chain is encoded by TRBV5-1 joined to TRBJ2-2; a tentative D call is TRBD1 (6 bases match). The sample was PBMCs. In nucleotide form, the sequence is TGCGCCAGCCACGTACAGGGGAACACCGGGGAGCTGTTTTTT. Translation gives CASHVQGNTGELFF.